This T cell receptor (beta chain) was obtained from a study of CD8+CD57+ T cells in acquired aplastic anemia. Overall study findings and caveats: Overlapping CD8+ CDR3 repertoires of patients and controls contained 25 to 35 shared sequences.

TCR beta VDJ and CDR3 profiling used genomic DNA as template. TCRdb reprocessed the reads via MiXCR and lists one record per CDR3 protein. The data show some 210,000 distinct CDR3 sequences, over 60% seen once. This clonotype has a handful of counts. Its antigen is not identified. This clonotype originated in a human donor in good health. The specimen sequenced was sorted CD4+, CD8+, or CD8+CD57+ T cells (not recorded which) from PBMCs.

In DNA, the CDR3 is TGTGCCAGCAGTTTATTGCGTGCCCGAGATGACAGGGAATACACCATATATTTT. This gives the protein CASSLLRARDDREYTIYF. The V gene is TRBV28, the J gene TRBJ1-3; 7 bases map to TRBD1. Trimming at V came to 1 base and at J to 8 bases, leaving 17 bases not matched to a gene. Per the germline V gene, CDR1 is MDHEN and CDR2 is SYDVKM. The CDR3 is 18 residues long.